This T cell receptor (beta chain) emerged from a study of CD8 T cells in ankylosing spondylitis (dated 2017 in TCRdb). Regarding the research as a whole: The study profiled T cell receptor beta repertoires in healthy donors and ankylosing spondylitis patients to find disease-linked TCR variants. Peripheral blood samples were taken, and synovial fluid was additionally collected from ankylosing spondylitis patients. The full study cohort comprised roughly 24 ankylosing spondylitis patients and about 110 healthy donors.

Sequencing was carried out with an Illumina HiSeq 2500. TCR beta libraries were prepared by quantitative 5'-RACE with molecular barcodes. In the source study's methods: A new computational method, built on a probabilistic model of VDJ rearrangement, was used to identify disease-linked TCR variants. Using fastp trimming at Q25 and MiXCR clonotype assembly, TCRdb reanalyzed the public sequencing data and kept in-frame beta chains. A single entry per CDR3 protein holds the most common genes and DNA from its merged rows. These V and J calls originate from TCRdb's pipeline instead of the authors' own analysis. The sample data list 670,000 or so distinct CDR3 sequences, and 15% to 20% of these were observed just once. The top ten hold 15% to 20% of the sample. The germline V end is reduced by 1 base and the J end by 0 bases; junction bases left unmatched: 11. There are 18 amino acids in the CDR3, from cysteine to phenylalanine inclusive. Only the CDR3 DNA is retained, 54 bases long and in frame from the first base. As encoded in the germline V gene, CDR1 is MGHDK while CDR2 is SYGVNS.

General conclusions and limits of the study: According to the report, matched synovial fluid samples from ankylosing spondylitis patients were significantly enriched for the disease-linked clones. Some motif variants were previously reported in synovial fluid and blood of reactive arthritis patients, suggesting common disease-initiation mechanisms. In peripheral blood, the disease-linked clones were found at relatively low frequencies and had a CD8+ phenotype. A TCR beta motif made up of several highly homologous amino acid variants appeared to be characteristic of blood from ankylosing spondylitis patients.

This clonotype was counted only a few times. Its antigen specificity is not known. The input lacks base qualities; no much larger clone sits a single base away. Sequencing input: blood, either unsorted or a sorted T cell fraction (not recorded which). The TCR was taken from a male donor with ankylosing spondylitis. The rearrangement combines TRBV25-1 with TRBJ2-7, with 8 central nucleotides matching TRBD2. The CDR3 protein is CASSESRLANLSSYEQYF. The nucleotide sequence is TGTGCCAGCAGTGAATCTCGACTAGCGAACTTGAGCTCCTACGAGCAGTACTTC.